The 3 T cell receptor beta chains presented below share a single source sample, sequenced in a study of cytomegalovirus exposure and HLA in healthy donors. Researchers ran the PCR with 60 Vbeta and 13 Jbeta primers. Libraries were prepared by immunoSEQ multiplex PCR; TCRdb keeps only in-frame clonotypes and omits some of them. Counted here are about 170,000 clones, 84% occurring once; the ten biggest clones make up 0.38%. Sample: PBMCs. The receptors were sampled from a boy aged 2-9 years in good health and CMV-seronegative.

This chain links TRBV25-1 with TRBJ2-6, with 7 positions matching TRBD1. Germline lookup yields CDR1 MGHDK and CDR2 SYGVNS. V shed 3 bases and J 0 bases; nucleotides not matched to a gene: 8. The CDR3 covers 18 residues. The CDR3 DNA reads TGTGCCAGCAGTGAGTCAGGGACAGTCCTCTCTGGGGCCAACGTCCTGACTTTC. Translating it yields CASSESGTVLSGANVLTF. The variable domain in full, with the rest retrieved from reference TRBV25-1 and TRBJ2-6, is EADIYQTPRYLVIGTGKKITLECSQTMGHDKMYWYQQDPGMELHLIHYSYGVNSTEKGDLSSESTVSRIRTEHFPLTLESARPSHTSQYLCASSESGTVLSGANVLTFGAGSRLTVL.

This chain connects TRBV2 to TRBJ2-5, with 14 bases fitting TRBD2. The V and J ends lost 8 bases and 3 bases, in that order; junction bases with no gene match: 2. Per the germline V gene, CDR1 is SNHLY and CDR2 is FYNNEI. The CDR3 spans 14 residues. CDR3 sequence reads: CASGGLAGEETQYF. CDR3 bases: TGTGCCAGCGGGGGACTAGCGGGAGAAGAGACCCAGTACTTC.

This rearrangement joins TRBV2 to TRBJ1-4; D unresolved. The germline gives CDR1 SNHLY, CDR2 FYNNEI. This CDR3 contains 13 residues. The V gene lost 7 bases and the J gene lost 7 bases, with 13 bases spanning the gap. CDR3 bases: TGTGCCAGCATTTATAGGGAGGGTGAAAAACTGTTTTTT. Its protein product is CASIYREGEKLFF.